The 23 T cell receptor beta chains below come from one sample, sequenced in a study of early T cells in non-severe SARS-CoV-2 infection. TCRdb passed the 5' RACE reads through MiXCR, listing each CDR3 protein once. This table has 100,000 to 150,000 distinct CDR3 sequences, more than 13% appearing once. The source material was whole blood. The receptor set was obtained from an adult who was a healthcare worker with PCR-confirmed SARS-CoV-2 infection or an uninfected control (not recorded which).

This chain connects TRBV19 to TRBJ2-6; the match to TRBD1 covers 7 bases. V lost 8 bases, J lost 0 bases, and 7 bases stayed unmatched. CDR1 is LNHDA, CDR2 SQIVND, per germline (reference sequence). This CDR3 comprises 16 residues. CDR3 sequence reads: CASRTGPISGANVLTF. Written as DNA, the CDR3 is TGTGCCAGTCGGACAGGTCCTATCTCTGGGGCCAACGTCCTGACTTTC.

This clonotype turned up a few times. The rearrangement joins TRBV12-3 or TRBV12-4 to TRBJ2-5; the D gene could be TRBD1 or TRBD2 (5 bases each). The CDR3 contains 14 residues. V was trimmed by 1 base and J by 5 bases, leaving 11 bases between them. CDR3 loop: CASSLGGIEETQYF. The CDR3 nucleotides are TGTGCCAGCAGTTTAGGGGGGATCGAGGAGACCCAGTACTTC.

CDR3 in DNA: TGCGCCAGCAGCTTAGGCACCGCAGATACGCAGTATTTT. This gives the protein CASSLGTADTQYF. The chain uses TRBV5-1 and TRBJ2-3, with D hard to call. Germline assignment: CDR1 SGHRS and CDR2 YFSETQ. The CDR3 is 13 amino acids. Trimming took 2 bases from V and 4 from J, leaving 8 bases between them.

This chain joins TRBV6-6 and TRBJ1-3; D not certain. This CDR3 is built from 17 residues. Trimming removed 0 bases from V and 0 bases from J, with 12 bases in between. Per the germline V gene, CDR1 is MNHNY and CDR2 is SVGAGI (reference sequence). As DNA, the CDR3 is TGTGCCAGCAGTTACTCGAGACGGAGCTCCTCTGGAAACACCATATATTTT. Protein product: CASSYSRRSSSGNTIYF.

This clonotype came up a few times. V usage is TRBV18 and J usage is TRBJ1-2, with 8 bases aligning to TRBD1. CDR1 KGHSH and CDR2 LQKENI come from the germline V gene. The junction had 2 bases not matched to a gene; V was cut back by 3 bases and J by 2 bases. The CDR3 runs to 14 residues. CDR3 sequence (DNA): TGTGCCAGCTCACCCCAGGGGGCAAACTATGGCTACACCTTC. Protein product: CASSPQGANYGYTF.

This clonotype was seen more than once but under ten times. The rearrangement joins TRBV29-1 to TRBJ2-2, with 9 nucleotides matching TRBD2. Trimming at V came to 7 bases and at J to 2 bases, leaving 5 bases not matched to a gene. Germline CDR1 is SQVTM and CDR2 is ANQGSEA. The CDR3 spans 14 residues. The CDR3 DNA reads TGCAGCGCCAAGCGGGGGGCTAACACCGGGGAGCTGTTTTTT. Protein: CSAKRGANTGELFF.

This chain links TRBV20-1 with TRBJ1-5; D may be TRBD1 (6 bases). The CDR3 totals 17 residues. CDR1 DFQATT and CDR2 SNEGSKA come from the germline V gene (reference sequence). V was trimmed by 0 bases and J by 6 bases, leaving 21 bases between them. Written as DNA, the CDR3 is TGCAGTGCTAGAGAGGGGCACAGGGCCGCCCCTATTCAGCCCCAGCATTTT. It yields the protein CSAREGHRAAPIQPQHF.

V is TRBV3-1 and J is TRBJ1-2; no firm D call. The CDR3 extends over 12 amino acids. The germline gives CDR1 LGHDT, CDR2 YNNKEL (reference sequence). Between the trimmed V and J ends, which lost 1 base and 7 bases, there was a span of 7 bases. The CDR3 reads CASSQGGFGYTF. The DNA of the CDR3 is TGTGCCAGCAGCCAAGGGGGATTTGGCTACACCTTC.

This chain connects TRBV27 to TRBJ2-1, with 8 bases lining up with TRBD1. Germline V gene sequence: CDR1 MNHEY, CDR2 SMNVEV (reference sequence). The CDR3 sequence is 15 residues long. Losses at the gene ends were 3 bases for V and 6 bases for J; bases not matched to a gene: 7. This CDR3 reads CASSFGTGPGNEQFF. The CDR3 region has the DNA TGTGCCAGCAGTTTCGGGACAGGCCCTGGCAATGAGCAGTTCTTC.

The chain recombines TRBV5-1 with TRBJ2-5, with 7 bases lining up with TRBD1. The V segment lost 5 bases and the J segment 1 base; nucleotides outside the gene matches: 2. This CDR3 comprises 13 residues. CDR1 is SGHRS, CDR2 YFSETQ, per germline. CDR3 amino acids: CASRQGLQETQYF. CDR3 coding DNA: TGCGCCAGCAGACAGGGGCTCCAAGAGACCCAGTACTTC.

This clonotype appeared many times. The chain is built from TRBV2 and TRBJ2-1; weak D call: TRBD2 (5 bases). V shed 8 bases and J shed 8 bases, with 10 bases lying between them. The length of the CDR3 is 11 residues. Germline values: CDR1 SNHLY, CDR2 FYNNEI. The CDR3, as DNA: TGTGCCAGCGCTAGCAGCTATGAGCAGTTCTTC. This gives the protein CASASSYEQFF.

This clonotype came up a few times. The chain combines TRBV7-9 with TRBJ2-6; D may be TRBD1 (6 bases). The V end lost 7 bases, the J end lost 1 base, and 8 bases lay between the germline ends. Germline V gene lookup returns CDR1 SEHNR and CDR2 FQNEAQ (reference sequence). This CDR3 region has 14 residues. The CDR3 coding sequence is TGTGCCAGCACCCAGGGGTCTGGGGCCAACGTCCTGACTTTC. Residues: CASTQGSGANVLTF.

With regard to this clonotype: Being one base from a much bigger clone, this may be a read error. This rearrangement joins TRBV4-2 to TRBJ2-3; 13 bases match TRBD2. Germline assignment: CDR1 LGHNA and CDR2 YNFKEQ. This CDR3 is built from 17 residues. This CDR3 is CACSQELAGGRTDTQYF. DNA of the CDR3: TGTGCCTGCAGCCAAGAACTAGCGGGGGGGCGCACAGATACGCAGTATTTT.

This clonotype was seen more than once but under ten times. No DNA is shown, since the ends of the CDR3 on it are uncertain; the CDR3 is the one TCRdb lists. This chain uses TRBV20-1 with TRBJ2-3; TRBD1 is taken as the D call from the table, unchecked against the DNA. Germline V gene lookup returns CDR1 DFQATT and CDR2 SNEGSKA (reference sequence). The CDR3 totals 10 residues, both ends included. The CDR3 spells CSVGQGIGYF.

The V and J genes are TRBV5-1 and TRBJ2-1; possibly TRBD1 or TRBD2 for D (5 bases each). The CDR3 extends over 16 amino acids. Germline-derived CDR1 and CDR2 are SGHRS and YFSETQ. Trimming removed 4 bases at V and 2 bases at J, with 16 bases between. The CDR3 DNA sequence: TGCGCCAGCAGCGGGGACCCCCCGGCCACCTACAATGAGCAGTTCTTC. As protein: CASSGDPPATYNEQFF.

This clonotype was seen a few times. The chain combines TRBV7-8 with TRBJ2-1; 9 bases align to TRBD2. V lost 1 base, J lost 5 bases, and 3 bases stayed unmatched. The CDR3 sequence is 15 residues long. Germline V CDR1 and CDR2: SGHVS, FQNEAQ. The CDR3 region is CASSLVAGGNNEQFF. The DNA for the CDR3 is TGTGCCAGCAGCTTAGTTGCGGGGGGGAACAATGAGCAGTTCTTC.

In its sample, this clonotype was seen a few times. J is TRBJ1-5 and V is TRBV20-1, with 8 bases matching TRBD1. Germline assignment: CDR1 DFQATT and CDR2 SNEGSKA (reference sequence). V lost 7 bases, J lost 1 base, and 3 bases stayed unmatched. CDR3 length equals 13 residues. CDR3 protein: CSGGQGSNQPQHF. In DNA form, the CDR3 reads TGCAGTGGAGGACAGGGAAGCAATCAGCCCCAGCATTTT.

The gene calls are TRBV5-6 and TRBJ2-5, with TRBD2 identical over 9 bases. V was pared by 0 bases and J by 1 base, with 1 base of the junction left unmatched. Germline CDR1 SGHDT, CDR2 YYEEEE. This CDR3 comprises 15 residues. The CDR3 region is CASSLAGLAQETQYF. CDR3 nucleotides: TGTGCCAGCAGCTTGGCGGGACTAGCCCAAGAGACCCAGTACTTC.

J is TRBJ2-4 and V is TRBV2, with unresolved D. V lost 3 bases and J 0 bases, leaving 9 bases between the germline ends. The CDR3 consists of 15 residues. Germline V CDR1 and CDR2: SNHLY, FYNNEI. This CDR3 reads CASSERELAKNIQYF. The CDR3 nucleotides read TGTGCCAGCAGTGAGAGAGAATTAGCCAAAAACATTCAGTACTTC. Supplemented by reference TRBV2 and TRBJ2-4, the full variable domain reads EPEVTQTPSHQVTQMGQEVILRCVPISNHLYFYWYRQILGQKVEFLVSFYNNEISEKSEIFDDQFSVERPDGSNFTLKIRSTKLEDSAMYFCASSERELAKNIQYFGAGTRLSVL.

In its sample, this clonotype was seen a few times. The V call is TRBV20-1, the J call TRBJ1-3; D not resolved. The V gene lost 3 bases and the J gene lost 4 bases, with 16 bases spanning the gap. Germline V gene lookup returns CDR1 DFQATT and CDR2 SNEGSKA (reference sequence). The CDR3 contains 15 residues. The CDR3 DNA follows: TGCAGTGCTAGGGCCGGGAGTAGGGAAGGAAACACCATATATTTT. Translated: CSARAGSREGNTIYF.

Only a few counts were recorded for this clonotype. This rearrangement joins TRBV5-5 to TRBJ2-1; D gene uncertain. The germline V and J ends were trimmed by 3 bases and 6 bases, with 13 bases remaining between them. CDR3 length: 14 amino acids. Germline V gene lookup returns CDR1 SGHKS and CDR2 YYEKEE (reference sequence). Written as DNA, the CDR3 is TGTGCCAGCAGCTCCCCGGGCCTTTTCAATGAGCAGTTCTTC. Protein: CASSSPGLFNEQFF.

V gene TRBV10-1 combines with J gene TRBJ1-4; D is undetermined. Germline lookup yields CDR1 WNHNN and CDR2 SYGVQD (reference sequence). Trimming removed 10 bases at V and 1 base at J, with 16 bases between. This CDR3 region has 15 residues. This CDR3 is CANRSRGVTNEKLFF. As DNA, the CDR3 is TGCGCCAACCGCTCGAGAGGAGTAACTAATGAAAAACTGTTTTTT.

This clonotype was detected a few times. The chain carries TRBV10-2 and TRBJ2-3, with 7 bases identical to TRBD2. V lost 2 bases, J lost 4 bases, and 6 bases stayed unmatched. The V gene's germline CDR1 is WSHSY and CDR2 SAAADI. The length of the CDR3 is 15 residues. CDR3 DNA sequence: TGCGCCAGCAGTGAGCAGACGGGAGGCCCAGATACGCAGTATTTT. This codes for CASSEQTGGPDTQYF.